This TCR beta chain was obtained from a study of regulatory T cells in long-lasting Graves disease (dated by TCRdb to 2020 to 2022). A note on the overall study: Antithyroid drugs had been taken for less than 3 months by newly diagnosed Graves' disease patients. This study used TCR sequencing and RNA sequencing of peripheral blood to compare persistent Graves' disease patients against newly diagnosed Graves' disease patients. The study was registered as a clinical trial and conducted in China. A total of roughly 35 samples were covered by TCR sequencing, comprising about 13 persistent and approximately 20 newly diagnosed Graves' disease patients. Results and caveats for the whole study, not just this receptor: Because the primary lesion, thyroid tissue, could not be accessed, the study looked at peripheral blood alone. TRBV28, TRBJ1-2 and TRBJ2-5 were preferentially used in persistent disease, while TRBV20-1 and TRBJ2-1 were favored in newly diagnosed disease. The small sample size was acknowledged by the authors as a limitation that may reduce accuracy. Persistent patients shared more public clonotypes among themselves (around 2,700) than newly diagnosed patients did (approximately 970). Only the TCR beta chain was sequenced and analyzed. Persistent Graves' disease patients showed lower TCR Shannon entropy and fewer highly expanded clones than newly diagnosed patients, suggesting clonal expansion.

This specimen's time point label, interpreted: newly diagnosed GD, antithyroid drugs for less than 3 months. For both TCR sequencing and RNA sequencing, RNA was extracted from PBMCs in TRIzol. The diagnosis of Graves' disease followed American Thyroid Association guidelines. Recruitment of patients was carried out at an endocrinology department in Xi'an, China. Each patient gave around 9 milliliters of peripheral blood, collected in an EDTA anticoagulant tube. Ficoll Paque Plus density gradient separation was used to isolate PBMCs, and no additional T cell sorting was done. An Agilent 2100 Bioanalyzer and agarose gel were used to check RNA quality, and a NanoDrop 2000 was used to measure RNA concentration. The sample holds many counts of this clonotype. Its antigen is unknown. Within one base of it there is no much larger clone, and no base qualities were kept. Trimming accounts for 3 bases at V and 3 bases at J, while the number of junction bases matched to no gene is 1. Its CDR3 holds 13 amino acids, cysteine through phenylalanine. Of the read, only the CDR3 DNA is kept; its 39 bases are in frame from base 1. Per the germline V gene (reference sequence), LNHDA is the CDR1 and SQIVND is the CDR2.

Receptor libraries were prepared by multiplex PCR. The run used an Illumina HiSeq 4000. TCR beta libraries were built with iRepertoire HTBI primers and Arm-PCR amplification of CDR3 regions. Gel purification was performed on PCR products prior to sequencing. On the authors' methods: Gene usage analysis of CDR3 amino acid clonotypes used the approximately 62 TRBV and some 15 TRBJ segments found across samples. Filtered high-quality paired reads were merged into contigs using COPE and FqMerger. BLAST was used to align contigs to IMGT TRBV, TRBD and TRBJ reference genes, and CDR3 was defined according to IMGT. Any clonotype with a frequency above 0.1% was counted as a highly expanded clone. Shannon entropy served as the measure of repertoire diversity, while the Gini coefficient captured V-J evenness. Clonotypes shared by more than one individual were considered public. In-frame beta chains were kept once TCRdb had trimmed the public reads at Q25 with fastp and called clones with MiXCR. Entries that share a CDR3 protein sequence are merged under the most common genes and DNA. The V and J calls were determined by TCRdb, not by the authors. The sample table holds approximately 310,000 distinct CDR3 sequences, of which 18% were seen once. Together, the top ten hold 35% to 45% of the sample.

The source was peripheral blood mononuclear cells (PBMCs), collected at new diagnosis, from a patient treated with antithyroid drugs. This sequence originates from a female donor with Graves disease. The receptor chain draws on TRBV19 and TRBJ2-5, with 7 central nucleotides matching TRBD2. The sequenced DNA: TGTGCCAGTAGTATCCTAGCGGAAGAGACCCAGTACTTC. Translated, this gives CASSILAEETQYF. Outside the CDR3, residues come from the reference TRBV19 and TRBJ2-5 proteins, so the full variable domain is: DGGITQSPKYLFRKEGQNVTLSCEQNLNHDAMYWYRQDPGQGLRLIYYSQIVNDFQKGDIAEGYSVSREKKESFPLTVTSAQKNPTAFYLCASSILAEETQYFGPGTRLLVL.